Listed below are T cell receptor beta chains from one sample, sequenced in a study of T-cell memory formation after mild COVID-19. TCRdb analysed the 5' RACE reads with MiXCR anew, one entry per CDR3 protein. Among around 500,000 distinct CDR3 sequences listed, 18% were seen once. Specimen: PBMCs or a T cell subset sorted from them (not recorded which). The receptors originated from an adult woman who had mild COVID-19 (a few samples of this study predate the infection). Cell type and time point are not known. Each CDR3 is given with its conserved first and last residue. D genes are given only for firm matches. Size is omitted from some rows. Given values are once, few, many or a class for expanded clones.

TRBJ2-4 few NA TRBV12-3/TRBV12-4 TGTGCCAGCAGTTTAGCGGGGATTGGCAAAAACATTCAGTACTTC CASSLAGIGKNIQYF
TRBJ2-5 NA TRBD1 TRBV7-9 TGTGCCAGCAGCTTCGACAGGGGTATGGAAGAGACCCAGTACTTC CASSFDRGMEETQYF
TRBJ1-1 NA NA TRBV3-1 TGTGCCAGCAGCCAGTCGGAGAGGGGGGTCCGTGGAGCTTTCTTT CASSQSERGVRGAFF
TRBJ2-1 many NA TRBV7-2 TGTGCCAGCAGCAGGAGACTAGACAATGAGCAGTTCTTC CASSRRLDNEQFF
TRBJ2-7 few TRBD2 TRBV5-6 TGTGCCAGCAGCTTCCCCCCGACTAGCGGGAGAGGATACGAGCAGTACTTC CASSFPPTSGRGYEQYF
TRBJ2-7 few NA TRBV2 TGTGCCAGCAGTGAAGACTGGGGAAGGGATGGGGGTGACGAGCAGTACTTC CASSEDWGRDGGDEQYF
TRBJ2-7 few TRBD1 TRBV4-1 TGCGCCAGCAGCCACTCGGAAGGGACAGGGAGTTACGAGCAGTACTTC CASSHSEGTGSYEQYF
TRBJ2-1 NA NA TRBV5-7 TGTGCCAGCAGCTTTCCGGTCGAATCGCTCGCCAATGAGCAGTTCTTC CASSFPVESLANEQFF
TRBJ2-1 few NA TRBV12-3/TRBV12-4 TGTGCCAGCAGTTTAAGTCAGGGAGTCCGCAATGAGCAGTTCTTC CASSLSQGVRNEQFF
TRBJ2-5 NA TRBD2 TRBV5-1 TGCGCCAGCAGCCTAGGGACTAGCGCTCGCGAGACCCAGTACTTC CASSLGTSARETQYF
TRBJ1-1 NA TRBD1 TRBV6-5 TGTGCCAGCAGCCGCGGACAGGGGGCAGGAACTGAAGCTTTCTTT CASSRGQGAGTEAFF
TRBJ2-5 NA NA TRBV30 TGTGCCTGGATCGGGGGACAGCACCAAGAGACCCAGTACTTC CAWIGGQHQETQYF
TRBJ2-1 few TRBD2 TRBV6-5 TGTGCCAGCAGTTACTCGGGGACTAGCGGGGGGGAGCAGTTCTTC CASSYSGTSGGEQFF
TRBJ2-5 NA TRBD2 TRBV20-1 TGCAGTGCTAGAGGGACTAGCGGGGGGTTTATGGCGGAGACCCAGTACTTC CSARGTSGGFMAETQYF
TRBJ1-1 few NA TRBV6-5 TGTGCCAGCAGTTACGGGCAGGGTTCCACTGAAGCTTTCTTT CASSYGQGSTEAFF
TRBJ2-5 NA NA TRBV6-5 TGTGCCAGCAGTTACATCGAGGGTTTAGAAGAGACCCAGTACTTC CASSYIEGLEETQYF
TRBJ2-7 once TRBD2 TRBV5-1 TGCGCCAGCAGCTTGGTGGGGACTAGGTCTCCTCTGAGAGGCTACGAGCAGTACTTC CASSLVGTRSPLRGYEQYF
TRBJ1-4 NA TRBD1 TRBV7-8 TGTGCCAGCAGCCTCCGGGACAGCAATGAAAAACTGTTTTTT CASSLRDSNEKLFF
TRBJ1-1 NA NA TRBV24-1 TGTGCCACCAGTGATCATGAGGGCACTGAAGCTTTCTTT CATSDHEGTEAFF
TRBJ1-5 few TRBD1 TRBV6-2/TRBV6-3 TGTGCCAGCAGTTCCTACGGACAGGGCATACCTCCCGGGCCGAATCAGCCCCAGCATTTT CASSSYGQGIPPGPNQPQHF
TRBJ2-7 NA NA TRBV6-1 TGTGCCAGCACCCGGACAGTAACCTACGAGCAGTACTTC CASTRTVTYEQYF
TRBJ1-1 NA NA TRBV4-2 TGTGCCAGCAGCCAAGATACAGGGACTGAAGCTTTCTTT CASSQDTGTEAFF
TRBJ2-7 NA TRBD1 TRBV29-1 TGCAGCGTTGAAGGGGACAGGGATAGTACCTACGAGCAGTACTTC CSVEGDRDSTYEQYF
TRBJ1-1 NA TRBD1 TRBV7-9 TGTGCCAGCAGCTTAGAGGGTCAGGGGGCTGAAGCTTTCTTT CASSLEGQGAEAFF
TRBJ2-5 many TRBD1 TRBV3-1 TGTGCCAGCAGCTGGACAGGGGGCGAAGAGACCCAGTACTTC CASSWTGGEETQYF
TRBJ2-1 NA TRBD2 TRBV10-3 TGTGCCATCAGCTCGGGGACTAGCGCCTACAATGAGCAGTTCTTC CAISSGTSAYNEQFF
TRBJ2-7 few NA TRBV4-2 TGTGCCAGCAGCCAGACGGGAACCCCCTGGTACTACGAGCAGTACTTC CASSQTGTPWYYEQYF
TRBJ2-1 few TRBD1 TRBV6-2/TRBV6-3 TGTGCCAGCAGGAACAGGGGGAGCTCCTACAATGAGCAGTTCTTC CASRNRGSSYNEQFF
TRBJ1-2 few NA TRBV25-1 TGTGCCAGCAGCAAGGGGGGAGGCTACACCTTC CASSKGGGYTF
TRBJ2-7 many TRBD2 TRBV6-2/TRBV6-3 TGTGCCAGCAGTTACTCAACTAGCGGGAGCTACGAGCAGTACTTC CASSYSTSGSYEQYF
TRBJ2-3 few TRBD2 TRBV27 TGTGCCAGCAATCATCTAGCGGGAGGGCCTACAGATACGCAGTATTTT CASNHLAGGPTDTQYF
TRBJ2-3 NA TRBD2 TRBV12-3/TRBV12-4 TGTGCCAGCAGTCCCCCCCCAATTAGCGGGAGGGCCCGCACAGATACGCAGTATTTT CASSPPPISGRARTDTQYF
TRBJ1-1 NA NA TRBV7-9 TGTGCCAGCAGTCCCCGACGGGTCCAGGCCTACACTGAAGCTTTCTTT CASSPRRVQAYTEAFF
TRBJ1-2 few NA TRBV6-5 TGTGCCAGCAGTTACCTGGGCGGCGGGGGTAACTATGGCTACACCTTC CASSYLGGGGNYGYTF
TRBJ2-7 few TRBD1 TRBV25-1 TGTGCCAGCAGTAAAACGACAGGGGAAGACGAGCAGTACTTC CASSKTTGEDEQYF
TRBJ2-1 NA NA TRBV7-8 TGTGCCAGCAGCTTAGAGTGGGGCGGGGTCTCCTACAATGAGCAGTTCTTC CASSLEWGGVSYNEQFF
TRBJ2-1 many NA TRBV10-3 TGTGCCACCAGCCCAAGTTCGGATGAGCAGTTCTTC CATSPSSDEQFF
TRBJ2-5 many TRBD1 TRBV5-1 TGCGCCAGCAGCTCCCAGGACAGGGAGACCCAGTACTTC CASSSQDRETQYF
TRBJ1-1 NA NA TRBV7-3 TGTGCCAGCAGCTTAAGTCCCACCACTGAAGCTTTCTTT CASSLSPTTEAFF
TRBJ2-7 many TRBD2 TRBV18 TGTGCCAGCTCGGGTTTAGCGGGGGGTCTCGACGAGCAGTACTTC CASSGLAGGLDEQYF